In this sample, the clone carrying this T cell receptor beta chain is medium-sized. Antigen unknown. This sample stems from a study of lung T cells in sarcoidosis with Löfgren's syndrome. Study context: Bronchoalveolar lavage fluid in sarcoidosis accumulates CD4+ T cells. Löfgren's syndrome patients were the main repertoire analysis focus. Study-wide points: Löfgren's syndrome patients reportedly showed greatest TRAV12-1 and TRBV2 expansion versus controls. Multiple Löfgren's syndrome patients reportedly shared TRAV12-1 and TRBV2 CDR3 motifs.

In germline, CDR1 is MNHNY, CDR2 SVGAGI (reference sequence). The CDR3 length is 14 residues. Trimming removed 0 bases from V and 0 bases from J, with 5 bases in between. Each CDR3 protein gets one entry after TCRdb re-called the reads with MiXCR. Of approximately 20,000 distinct CDR3 sequences listed, roughly 20% are singletons. Sequenced: CD4+ T cells from PBMCs. This sequence joins TRBV6-6 and TRBJ1-1; D not certain. The origin of this receptor is a human donor with sarcoidosis (Löfgren's syndrome or another form), or a control subject (not recorded which). This CDR3 is CASSYSSMNTEAFF. The CDR3 DNA is TGTGCCAGCAGTTACTCGAGCATGAACACTGAAGCTTTCTTT.